This passage covers 4 T cell receptor delta chains from one sample sequenced in a study of γδ T cells in repeated Plasmodium falciparum infection. Flow sorting of PBMC yielded separate Vgamma9/Vdelta2+ and Vdelta2-negative gammadelta T cell populations for bulk repertoire analysis. TCRdb redid clone calling on the multiplex PCR reads using CATT. The sample lists 80,000 to 95,000 delta-chain clones, over 1.3% seen once, with around 8.1% in the top ten. Material for sequencing was gamma-delta T cells from blood. These TCRs come from a pool of human donors (malaria-infected and uninfected, not separated).

A note on this clone: TCRdb records a much larger clone's protein for this DNA, with a difference at residue 7 that likely arises from a read error; the protein given is the translation of the DNA. This chain uses TRDV2 with TRDJ1; D might be TRDD3 (5 bases). In germline, CDR1 is GEAIGNYY, CDR2 EKD. Trimming left V 0 bases short and J 1 base short, with 23 bases between. The CDR3 has 19 amino acids. In DNA form, the CDR3 reads TGTGCCTGTGACACCGTAACCACCCCGGGATCCCTATTCACCGATAAACTCATCTTT. Amino acid sequence: CACDTVTTPGSLFTDKLIF.

In regard to this clone: TCRdb has a much larger clone's protein, which differs at residue 3 from the translation of this DNA, likely because of a read error; what is shown is the protein translated from the DNA. V gene TRDV1 combines with J gene TRDJ1, with D perhaps assigned TRDD2 or TRDD3 (9 bases each). The J gene, not given by TCRdb, was assigned here from a germline match of the nucleotide sequence. The germline CDR1 and CDR2 sequences are TSWWSYY and QGS. The CDR3 spans 24 residues. CDR3 region: CAFGEFGRLPTPYTGGPDTDKLIF. The CDR3, as DNA: TGTGCTTTTGGGGAATTTGGTCGCCTTCCTACTCCCTATACTGGGGGACCTGACACCGATAAACTCATCTTT.

This clone has a handful of counts. This is likely an artifact of a read error, given a far larger clone one base away. This sample also contains other DNA sequences that code for the same CDR3. The genes are TRDV2 and TRDJ1, with 11 bases fitting TRDD3. Matching the DNA to germline supplied the J gene, which TCRdb does not give. Germline V gives CDR1 GEAIGNYY, CDR2 EKD. V shed 0 bases, J shed 7 bases, and the junction held 30 bases outside the gene matches. The CDR3 loop spans 23 amino acids. CDR3 loop: CACDTAPARGVGDTTYLPGKLIF. As DNA, the CDR3 is TGTGCCTGTGACACCGCCCCGGCACGTGGAGTGGGGGATACGACTTACCTACCTGGTAAACTCATCTTT.

This clone showed up just a few times. One base separates it from a far larger clone, so it is likely a read error. The same CDR3 arises from other DNA sequences in this sample as well. The gene calls are TRDV2 and TRDJ1; 13 bases line up with TRDD3. The J gene comes from matching the DNA to germline here; TCRdb lacks it. Trimming removed 0 bases from V and 0 bases from J; junction bases left unmatched: 15. Per germline, CDR1 GEAIGNYY and CDR2 EKD. The CDR3 contains 21 residues. The chain's CDR3 is CACDTPLRNTGGYGNTDKLIF. The DNA for the CDR3 is TGTGCCTGTGACACCCCTCTACGAAATACTGGGGGATACGGGAACACCGATAAACTCATCTTT.